This TCR beta chain was sequenced during a study of OX40 agonist ivuxolimab in advanced cancers. Findings and caveats of the study: Among the least clonally expanded were partial responders at 0.1-3.0 mg/kg.

The repertoire was sequenced with immunoSEQ multiplex PCR; TCRdb's copy has only in-frame clones and lacks some. The table includes approximately 76,000 clones, 70% to 90% detected once. A word on this clone: Its antigen is not identified.

Germline lookup yields CDR1 SGHRS and CDR2 YFSETQ. CDR3 length: 14 amino acids. V shed 4 bases and J shed 3 bases, with 11 bases lying between them. Sequencing used CD4+ or CD8+ T cells sorted from blood, obtained in a trial of the OX40 agonist ivuxolimab. This sequence originates from an adult with an advanced solid tumor such as melanoma, head and neck, liver or kidney cancer. The chain has TRBV5-1 and TRBJ1-5, with D uncertain. This CDR3 is CASSPGTYNQPQHF. The CDR3 DNA reads TGCGCCAGCAGCCCCGGCACGTACAATCAGCCCCAGCATTTT.